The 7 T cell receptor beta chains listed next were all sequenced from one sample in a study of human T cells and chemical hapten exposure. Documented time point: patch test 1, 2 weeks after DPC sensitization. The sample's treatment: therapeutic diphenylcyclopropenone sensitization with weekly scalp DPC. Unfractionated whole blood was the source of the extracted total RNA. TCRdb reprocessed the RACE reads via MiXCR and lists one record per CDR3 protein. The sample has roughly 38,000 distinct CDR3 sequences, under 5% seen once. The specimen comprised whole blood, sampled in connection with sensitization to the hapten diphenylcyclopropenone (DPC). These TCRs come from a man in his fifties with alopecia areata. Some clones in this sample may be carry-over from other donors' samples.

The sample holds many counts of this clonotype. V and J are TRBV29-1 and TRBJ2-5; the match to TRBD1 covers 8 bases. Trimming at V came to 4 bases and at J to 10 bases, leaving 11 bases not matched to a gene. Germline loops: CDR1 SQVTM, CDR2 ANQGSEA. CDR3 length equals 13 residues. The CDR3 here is CSVAGQGALFQYF. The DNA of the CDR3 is TGCAGCGTTGCGGGCCAGGGGGCCCTATTCCAGTACTTC. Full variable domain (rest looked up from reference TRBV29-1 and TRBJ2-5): SAVISQKPSRDICQRGTSLTIQCQVDSQVTMMFWYRQQPGQSLTLIATANQGSEATYESGFVIDKFPISRPNLTFSTLTVSNMSPEDSSIYLCSVAGQGALFQYFGPGTRLLVL.

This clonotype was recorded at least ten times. The CDR3 loop reads CASTLSGQRSYEQYF. CDR3 bases: TGTGCCAGCACCCTATCTGGGCAGCGATCCTACGAGCAGTACTTC. V and J are TRBV13 and TRBJ2-7, with D unclear. The germline V gene has CDR1 PRHDT and CDR2 FYEKMQ (reference sequence). The CDR3 loop spans 15 amino acids. Trimming removed 7 bases at V and 1 base at J, with 17 bases between.

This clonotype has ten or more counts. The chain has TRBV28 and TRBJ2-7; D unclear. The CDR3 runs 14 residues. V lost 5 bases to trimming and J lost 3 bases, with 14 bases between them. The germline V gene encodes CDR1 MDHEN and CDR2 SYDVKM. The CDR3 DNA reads TGTGCCAGCAGTCCCCCGGGTAGTGGCTACGAGCAGTACTTC. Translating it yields CASSPPGSGYEQYF.

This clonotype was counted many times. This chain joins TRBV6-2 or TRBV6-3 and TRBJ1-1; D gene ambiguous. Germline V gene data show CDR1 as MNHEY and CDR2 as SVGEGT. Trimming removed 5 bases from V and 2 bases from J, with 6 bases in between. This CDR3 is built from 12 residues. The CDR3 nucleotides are TGTGCCAGCAGTCGAGGTAACACTGAAGCTTTCTTT. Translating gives CASSRGNTEAFF.

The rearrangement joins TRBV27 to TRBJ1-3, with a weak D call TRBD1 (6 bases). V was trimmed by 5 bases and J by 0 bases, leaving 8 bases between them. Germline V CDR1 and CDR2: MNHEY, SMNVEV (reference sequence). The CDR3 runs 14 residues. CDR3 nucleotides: TGTGCCAGCAGTGTACAGGGCTCTGGAAACACCATATATTTT. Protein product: CASSVQGSGNTIYF.

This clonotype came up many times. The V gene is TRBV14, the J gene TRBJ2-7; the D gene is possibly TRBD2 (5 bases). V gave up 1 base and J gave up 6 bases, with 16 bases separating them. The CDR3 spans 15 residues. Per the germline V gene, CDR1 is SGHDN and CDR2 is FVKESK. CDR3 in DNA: TGTGCCAGCAGCCAAGGGGCCGGGGTCCTTCGCGAGCAGTACTTC. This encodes CASSQGAGVLREQYF.

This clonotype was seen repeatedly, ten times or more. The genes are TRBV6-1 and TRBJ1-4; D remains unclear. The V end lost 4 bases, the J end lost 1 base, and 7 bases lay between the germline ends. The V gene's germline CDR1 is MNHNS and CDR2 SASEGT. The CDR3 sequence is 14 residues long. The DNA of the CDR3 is TGTGCCAGCAGTGGTGGAGTAACTAATGAAAAACTGTTTTTT. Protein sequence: CASSGGVTNEKLFF.